A single sample gave rise to the 13 T cell receptor beta chains below, sequenced in a study of tumor-infiltrating lymphocytes in primary liver carcinoma. Total RNA (roughly 530 ng) served as template for TCR beta cDNA synthesis primed by a constant-region primer. Modified slightly, ARM-PCR produced TCR beta libraries over three nested multiplex PCR rounds. TRBV1-TRBV30 forward and Cbeta reverse primers drove the first two roughly 10-cycle rounds. TCRdb redid the calling of the multiplex PCR reads with MiXCR, one entry per CDR3 protein. The sample lists over 250,000 distinct CDR3 sequences, more than 55% occurring once. Unsorted whole blood served as the source of blood RNA, and germline DNA was extracted as well. The sequenced sample was peripheral blood. These receptor sequences come from a woman aged 25 to 39 with primary liver carcinoma and hepatitis B virus infection.

The count of this clonotype is one. Possible read error: a much larger clone is one base away. This chain connects TRBV7-8 to TRBJ2-5; 10 bases are a match to TRBD2. The CDR3 is made up of 15 amino acids. Per germline, CDR1 SGHVS and CDR2 FQNEAQ. J lost 4 bases, V lost 4 bases, and 6 bases had no gene match. CDR3 bases: TGTGCCAGCAGCTCAGTTCGACTAGCGGGAGAGACCCAGTACTTC. Amino acids: CASSSVRLAGETQYF.

This clonotype was counted many times. This sequence joins TRBV5-4 and TRBJ2-3; 7 bases align to TRBD1. The CDR3 extends over 14 amino acids. V was clipped by 2 bases and J by 1 base; unmatched bases: 1. Germline loops: CDR1 SGHNT, CDR2 YYREEE (reference sequence). The chain's CDR3 is CASSFDRGTDTQYF. The CDR3 DNA is TGTGCCAGCAGCTTTGACAGGGGCACAGATACGCAGTATTTT.

In this sample, this clonotype turned up many times. The CDR3 nucleotides read TGCGCCAGCAGCCCCCTGGTGGGAATGCAGGAGACCCAGTACTTC. Amino acids: CASSPLVGMQETQYF. J is TRBJ2-5 and V is TRBV4-1; D is unresolved. The CDR3 consists of 15 residues. CDR1 is MGHRA and CDR2 is YSYEKL in the germline V gene. With 4 bases removed from V and 5 bases from J, the gap between germline ends came to 17 bases.

This clonotype was picked up one time. This chain uses TRBV7-9 with TRBJ1-1; D ambiguous. In germline, CDR1 is SEHNR, CDR2 FQNEAQ (reference sequence). This CDR3 is built from 11 residues. The germline V and J ends were trimmed by 7 bases and 5 bases, with 8 bases remaining between them. CDR3 sequence: CASTLGTEAFF. The CDR3 nucleotides read TGTGCCAGCACCCTTGGAACTGAAGCTTTCTTT.

The table lists this clonotype with many counts. The J gene is TRBJ2-3, the V gene TRBV6-5, with 9 bases fitting TRBD2. Germline CDR1 and CDR2: MNHEY and SVGAGI. J was trimmed by 14 bases and V by 0 bases; bases with no gene match: 6. CDR3 length: 13 residues. The CDR3 DNA reads as TGTGCCAGCAGTTACTCCCTAGCGGGACCTCCGTATTTT. Its translation is CASSYSLAGPPYF.

Concerning this clonotype itself: The missing conserved phenylalanine or tryptophan at the end of this CDR3 makes a read error likely. The chain links TRBV6-1 to TRBJ2-5; 7 nucleotides align to TRBD1. The CDR3 contains 17 residues. The V gene's germline CDR1 is MNHNS and CDR2 SASEGT. The V segment lost 4 bases and the J segment 2 bases; nucleotides outside the gene matches: 13. CDR3 amino acids: CASSAPPRTGAQETQYL. The CDR3 DNA reads TGTGCCAGCAGTGCCCCTCCGAGGACAGGCGCTCAAGAGACCCAGTACCTC.

This clonotype was observed a few times. In DNA, the CDR3 is TGTGCCAGCAGCTTAAGCTCGACTGGGGCCAACGTCCTGACTTTC. Its translation: CASSLSSTGANVLTF. The genes are TRBV7-9 and TRBJ2-6; D call uncertain. Germline CDR1 is SEHNR and CDR2 is FQNEAQ (reference sequence). The CDR3 spans 15 residues. Trimming pared 2 bases from V and 2 bases from J, leaving 7 bases between.

This clonotype came up many times. V and J are TRBV6-1 and TRBJ2-3, with TRBD2 as a possible D gene (6 bases). The CDR3 is made up of 16 amino acids. Germline values: CDR1 MNHNS, CDR2 SASEGT. V gave up 3 bases and J gave up 4 bases, with 17 bases separating them. As DNA, the CDR3 is TGTGCCAGCAGTGATTACGGGGGAGTCGTTTCAGATACGCAGTATTTT. This sequence encodes CASSDYGGVVSDTQYF.

In this sample, this clonotype turned up once. The J gene is TRBJ2-3, the V gene TRBV7-9; D is tentatively TRBD1 or TRBD2 (5 bases each). CDR3 length: 15 residues. CDR1 is SEHNR, CDR2 FQNEAQ, per germline (reference sequence). The DNA of the CDR3 is TGTACCATCATATCGGGACCGATAGTGACAGATACGCAGTATTTT. It encodes CTIISGPIVTDTQYF.

A single count supports this clonotype. This may come from a read error, since a much larger clone is one base off. The chain joins TRBV29-1 to TRBJ2-1, with D hard to call. The CDR3 totals 10 residues. Germline V gives CDR1 SQVTM, CDR2 ANQGSEA. V was clipped by 6 bases and J by 9 bases, with 9 bases between them. The CDR3 spells CSVGLTEQFF. DNA of the CDR3: TGCAGCGTCGGGTTAACTGAGCAGTTCTTC.

The chain uses TRBV7-9 and TRBJ2-2; D might be TRBD1 (6 bases). V was shortened by 7 bases and J by 1 base, with 13 bases between the two germline ends. Per germline, CDR1 SEHNR and CDR2 FQNEAQ (reference sequence). The CDR3 runs to 15 residues. CDR3 in amino acids: CASNLQGRNTGELFF. The CDR3 bases are TGTGCCAGCAACCTCCAGGGGAGGAACACCGGGGAGCTGTTTTTT.

This clonotype was counted only a few times. The chain has TRBV29-1 and TRBJ1-2; D is uncertain. Looked up from germline, CDR1 is SQVTM and CDR2 is ANQGSEA. Trimming left V 4 bases short and J 10 bases short, with 13 bases between. The CDR3 sequence is 11 residues long. The CDR3 DNA follows: TGCAGCGTTGGAACTGGGTGGGACTACACCTTC. Amino acids: CSVGTGWDYTF. Supplemented by reference TRBV29-1 and TRBJ1-2, the full variable domain reads SAVISQKPSRDICQRGTSLTIQCQVDSQVTMMFWYRQQPGQSLTLIATANQGSEATYESGFVIDKFPISRPNLTFSTLTVSNMSPEDSSIYLCSVGTGWDYTFGSGTRLTVV.

This chain joins TRBV7-3 and TRBJ2-1; 11 nucleotides align to TRBD2. J was trimmed by 3 bases and V by 5 bases; bases with no gene match: 6. Germline values: CDR1 SGHTA, CDR2 FQGTGA. The CDR3 consists of 16 residues. For the CDR3, the DNA is TGTGCCAGCAGCACCCTGACTAGCGGGGACTACAATGAGCAGTTCTTC. Its translation: CASSTLTSGDYNEQFF.